The TCR beta chain under discussion was sequenced for a study of shared clonotypes between healthy human individuals. As regards this clone: Its target is not known.

The CDR3 spans 15 residues. V was clipped by 6 bases and J by 5 bases; unmatched bases: 9. Germline CDR1 and CDR2: SGHAT and FQNNGV. The study enrolled healthy HIV-negative adults without recent acute infections or vaccinations as donors. CD4+ cells underwent separation, giving CD45RA+ naive and CD45RA-negative memory subsets. Sequencing was performed with immunoSEQ multiplex PCR; in TCRdb, only in-frame clones are kept and a portion is missing. Of approximately 620,000 clones listed, approximately 97% are singletons. The study, taken as a whole, reports: Investigators collected only blood, and repertoires in tissues likely differ.

This receptor was identified in a woman aged 25-40 years in good health. Sequenced: naive CD4+ T cells sorted from blood. Subset noted: CD45RA+ positively selected. This rearrangement joins TRBV11-2 to TRBJ1-4; TRBD1 agrees at 7 bases. CDR3 sequence (DNA): TGTGCCAGCAGTCGAGCGACAGGGTCAAATGAAAAACTGTTTTTT. Protein product: CASSRATGSNEKLFF.